This T cell receptor (beta chain) is drawn from a study of beta chain features in type 1 diabetes. About the study: All samples yielded 107,917,701 examined sorted cells. General study points: Type 1 diabetes patients showed a moderate but significant shortening of TCRB CDR3s in all four CD4+ subsets. PCR might preferentially amplify shorter templates, equally in patients and controls.

Of the isolated RNA, all was reverse transcribed, and so the sequenced material was expressed TCRB transcripts. Sequencing was performed with immunoSEQ multiplex PCR; in TCRdb, only in-frame clones are kept and a portion is missing. The sample has hundreds of thousands of clones; over 10% are singletons. CDR3 length: 14 residues. V lost 2 bases, J lost 5 bases, and 10 bases lay in between. From germline, CDR1 is MNHEY and CDR2 SVGAGI. Sorting of CD4+ naive, central memory, regulatory and stem cell-like memory cells was performed via CD45RO/CCR7/CD25/CD127/CD95/CD27. This clone showed up just a few times. The antigen is not known.

Sequences were obtained from naive CD4+ T cells from blood. The sequence came from a young man in good health. This chain joins TRBV6-5 and TRBJ2-1; TRBD1 is a possible D gene (5 bases). The CDR3: CASSYRGPNNEQFF. For the CDR3, the DNA is TGTGCCAGCAGTTACAGGGGTCCCAACAATGAGCAGTTCTTC.